The 29 T cell receptor beta chains below come from one sample, sequenced in a study of cytomegalovirus exposure and HLA in healthy donors. Use of 60 Vbeta and 13 Jbeta primers characterized the PCR. Sequenced by immunoSEQ multiplex PCR; TCRdb stores in-frame clones only, minus some. The sample holds about 180,000 clones, about four fifths seen once. The material sequenced was PBMCs. These TCRs come from a male donor in good health and CMV-seronegative.

The chain is built from TRBV20-1 and TRBJ2-7; unclear D gene. The V end lost 6 bases, the J end lost 3 bases, and 9 bases lay between the germline ends. This CDR3 is built from 11 residues. Germline CDR1 reads DFQATT; CDR2 reads SNEGSKA (reference sequence). For the CDR3, the DNA is TGCAGTGCCCCCACAAGCTACGAGCAGTACTTC. This gives the protein CSAPTSYEQYF.

J is TRBJ1-1 and V is TRBV18; D unclear. This CDR3 region has 15 residues. The germline V gene encodes CDR1 KGHSH and CDR2 LQKENI. V lost 3 bases to trimming and J lost 4 bases, with 15 bases between them. The CDR3 region is CASSPTTEHLTEAFF. The CDR3 coding sequence is TGTGCCAGCTCACCTACCACCGAGCACCTCACTGAAGCTTTCTTT.

This rearrangement joins TRBV7-9 to TRBJ2-1; 8 bases match TRBD1. CDR1 is SEHNR and CDR2 is FQNEAQ in the germline V gene (reference sequence). V lost 5 bases and J lost 2; bases outside the gene matches: 11. The CDR3 is 17 amino acids. Here the CDR3 reads CASSEHRGLDTYNEQFF. CDR3 nucleotide sequence: TGTGCCAGCAGCGAGCACAGGGGGTTGGATACCTACAATGAGCAGTTCTTC.

The rearrangement joins TRBV28 to TRBJ1-3; D uncertain. Between the trimmed V and J ends, which lost 8 bases and 0 bases, there was a span of 5 bases. Per the germline V gene, CDR1 is MDHEN and CDR2 is SYDVKM. CDR3 size: 12 residues. The CDR3: CASRYSGNTIYF. The CDR3 DNA follows: TGTGCCAGCCGGTACTCTGGAAACACCATATATTTT.

This clone was recorded once. The rearrangement links TRBV4-1 to TRBJ2-7; D is perhaps TRBD2 (5 bases). The germline CDR1 and CDR2 sequences are MGHRA and YSYEKL. The CDR3 totals 14 residues. V dropped 3 bases and J dropped 3 bases, with 12 bases sitting between them. This chain's CDR3 is CASSHTGKLYEQYF. CDR3 DNA: TGCGCCAGCAGCCACACCGGGAAGCTCTACGAGCAGTACTTC.

This clone was picked up a small number of times. In nucleotides, the CDR3 is TGTGCCAGCAGTGTGGCAGCGGGAGACACAGATACGCAGTATTTT. It codes for CASSVAAGDTDTQYF. This rearrangement joins TRBV6-1 to TRBJ2-3; the match to TRBD2 covers 8 bases. Germline CDR1 reads MNHNS; CDR2 reads SASEGT. V lost 4 bases to trimming and J lost 2 bases; unmatched junction nucleotides: 5. This CDR3 has 15 residues.

V is TRBV7-9 and J is TRBJ2-5; 10 bases are a match to TRBD2. Germline V CDR1 and CDR2: SEHNR, FQNEAQ (reference sequence). The J segment lost 1 base and the V segment lost 0 bases, leaving 11 bases of the junction unmatched. The CDR3 spans 19 residues. The CDR3 protein is CASSLAPLIKREGQETQYF. The DNA of the CDR3 is TGTGCCAGCAGCTTAGCGCCCCTCATAAAGCGGGAGGGCCAAGAGACCCAGTACTTC.

This clone was detected only once. The chain recombines TRBV15 with TRBJ2-3; TRBD2 agrees at 8 bases. The CDR3 loop spans 16 amino acids. Germline V gene data show CDR1 as LNHNV and CDR2 as YYDKDF (reference sequence). The V gene end was trimmed by 1 base and the J gene end by 0 bases; junction bases not matched to a gene: 3. As DNA, the CDR3 is TGTGCCACCAGCAGAGCTAGCGGGCCGAGCACAGATACGCAGTATTTT. Translated: CATSRASGPSTDTQYF.

The chain carries TRBV4-1 and TRBJ2-7, with TRBD2 identical over 9 bases. V lost 1 base to trimming and J lost 2 bases; unmatched junction nucleotides: 6. This CDR3 contains 16 residues. Germline V gene sequence: CDR1 MGHRA, CDR2 YSYEKL. CDR3 sequence reads: CASSQVPGLATYEQYF. DNA of the CDR3: TGCGCCAGCAGCCAAGTCCCGGGACTAGCTACCTACGAGCAGTACTTC.

This clone was found once. The rearrangement joins TRBV27 to TRBJ2-3, with D possibly matching TRBD1 (6 bases). The length of the CDR3 is 15 residues. The V end was cut by 7 bases, the J end by 2 bases, with 16 bases between. Germline V gene lookup returns CDR1 MNHEY and CDR2 SMNVEV (reference sequence). Here the CDR3 DNA reads TGTGCCAGCACTAGGGGGTCCTTTACCACAGATACGCAGTATTTT. This sequence encodes CASTRGSFTTDTQYF.

Turning to this clone: Germline and junction disagree at one end, which may indicate a read error. This chain joins TRBV5-1 and TRBJ2-6, with D tentatively TRBD2 (5 bases). There are 17 residues in the CDR3. Germline values: CDR1 SGHRS, CDR2 YFSETQ. The CDR3 DNA reads as TGCGCCAGCGGCTTGGAGGCGGCTATCTCTGGGGCCAACGTCCTGACTTTC. This encodes CASGLEAAISGANVLTF.

The chain combines TRBV7-3 with TRBJ1-5, with 9 nucleotides matching TRBD1. V gave up 1 base and J gave up 4 bases; unmatched junction bases: 11. This CDR3 is 18 amino acids long. CDR1 and CDR2 (germline): SGHTA, FQGTGA. Written as DNA, the CDR3 is TGTGCCAGCAGCTTAAATTTTCTGGGACAGGGATTTAATCAGCCCCAGCATTTT. Amino acids: CASSLNFLGQGFNQPQHF.

The chain couples TRBV7-2 to TRBJ2-3; maybe TRBD2 (6 bases). The CDR3 is 15 amino acids. V was pared by 0 bases and J by 5 bases, with 12 bases between. Germline lookup yields CDR1 SGHTA and CDR2 FQGNSA. CDR3 loop: CASSLAWTTLDTQYF. The CDR3 DNA is TGTGCCAGCAGCTTAGCGTGGACTACGTTAGATACGCAGTATTTT.

This clone turned up a few times. The genes are TRBV18 and TRBJ2-3; D is possibly TRBD1 (5 bases). The CDR3 spans 11 residues. V dropped 5 bases and J dropped 9 bases, with 9 bases sitting between them. Germline V gives CDR1 KGHSH, CDR2 LQKENI. The CDR3, as DNA: TGTGCCAGCTCAGCCCCAGGGACGCAGTATTTT. Translating it yields CASSAPGTQYF.

The table lists this clone with a few counts. The genes are TRBV28 and TRBJ2-7; 15 nucleotides line up with TRBD2. Germline CDR1 is MDHEN and CDR2 is SYDVKM. The CDR3 runs to 18 residues. V was clipped by 6 bases and J by 0 bases; unmatched bases: 9. CDR3 coding DNA: TGTGCCAGCAGGGGCTGGACTAGCGGGAGGGTCCTCTCCTACGAGCAGTACTTC. Its protein product is CASRGWTSGRVLSYEQYF.

In nucleotides, the CDR3 is TGTGCCAGCAGTGTCGGGGGATCCCCCACCTACGAGCAGTACTTC. Protein sequence: CASSVGGSPTYEQYF. The chain employs TRBV2 and TRBJ2-7; D is possibly TRBD2 (6 bases). Trimming removed 4 bases at V and 2 bases at J, with 15 bases between. The CDR3 consists of 15 residues. Germline CDR1 reads SNHLY; CDR2 reads FYNNEI.

This sequence joins TRBV27 and TRBJ1-2, with TRBD1 identical over 8 bases. The CDR3 sequence is 15 residues long. V gave up 3 bases and J gave up 4 bases; unmatched junction bases: 7. The germline V gene encodes CDR1 MNHEY and CDR2 SMNVEV (reference sequence). In DNA form, the CDR3 reads TGTGCCAGCAGTTTGACGGGACAGGTCCTCTATGGCTACACCTTC. Translated: CASSLTGQVLYGYTF.

A few counts support this clone. This sequence joins TRBV10-3 and TRBJ2-1, with 11 bases lining up with TRBD2. CDR1 ENHRY and CDR2 SYGVKD come from the germline V gene. The ends lost 5 bases at V and 3 bases at J; junction bases unmatched: 3. The length of the CDR3 is 15 residues. The chain's CDR3 is CAISTGTSGYNEQFF. CDR3 in DNA: TGTGCCATCAGTACCGGGACTAGCGGCTACAATGAGCAGTTCTTC.

The genes are TRBV27 and TRBJ1-5; D uncertain. V lost 2 bases, J lost 6 bases, and 11 bases lay in between. CDR1 and CDR2 from the germline V gene are MNHEY and SMNVEV (reference sequence). There are 14 residues in the CDR3. Here the CDR3 DNA reads TGTGCCAGCAGTTTAAGTCAGCAGGCTCAGCCCCAGCATTTT. It is translated as CASSLSQQAQPQHF.

This clone occurred a few times. The V gene is TRBV4-1, the J gene TRBJ1-1; D uncertain. CDR1 MGHRA and CDR2 YSYEKL come from the germline V gene. Trimming removed 5 bases from V and 4 bases from J, with 17 bases in between. The CDR3 extends over 15 amino acids. The CDR3 nucleotides are TGCGCCAGCAGCTCCCGAAGGGAGACCGGCACTGAAGCTTTCTTT. It yields the protein CASSSRRETGTEAFF.

The CDR3 DNA reads as TGCGCCAGCAGCCAAGGACAGGCGAGAGGAGGTTCCCAAAAACTGTTTTTT. This encodes CASSQGQARGGSQKLFF. This rearrangement joins TRBV4-3 to TRBJ1-4; tentative D call: TRBD1 (6 bases). This CDR3 contains 17 residues. Looked up from germline, CDR1 is LGHNA and CDR2 is YSLEER. With 1 base removed from V and 9 bases from J, the gap between germline ends came to 21 bases.

V usage is TRBV9 and J usage is TRBJ1-5; the D gene is possibly TRBD1 (5 bases). The V gene lost 0 bases and the J gene lost 2 bases, with 9 bases spanning the gap. The germline gives CDR1 SGDLS, CDR2 YYNGEE. The CDR3 is made up of 15 amino acids. The CDR3 DNA follows: TGTGCCAGCAGCGTAGAAGGGGTAGGCAATCAGCCCCAGCATTTT. Translation gives CASSVEGVGNQPQHF.

This clone has more than one count but fewer than ten. The chain combines TRBV9 with TRBJ2-2; TRBD2 aligns across 10 bases. V was clipped by 1 base and J by 3 bases; unmatched bases: 0. The CDR3 has 15 residues. Germline V gene lookup returns CDR1 SGDLS and CDR2 YYNGEE. CDR3 in amino acids: CASSVSGRDTGELFF. The CDR3 DNA reads as TGTGCCAGCAGCGTAAGCGGGAGGGACACCGGGGAGCTGTTTTTT.

This clone was seen only once. The genes are TRBV9 and TRBJ1-6; tentative D call: TRBD1 (6 bases). V lost 4 bases, J lost 10 bases, and 15 bases lay in between. The CDR3 loop spans 14 amino acids. CDR1 is SGDLS, CDR2 YYNGEE, per germline. Written as DNA, the CDR3 is TGTGCCAGCAGCCCAGAGCAGGGGTGGTCACCCCTCCACTTT. Its translation is CASSPEQGWSPLHF. Drawing the rest from reference TRBV9 and TRBJ1-6, the complete variable domain is DSGVTQTPKHLITATGQRVTLRCSPRSGDLSVYWYQQSLDQGLQFLIQYYNGEERAKGNILERFSAQQFPDLHSELNLSSLELGDSALYFCASSPEQGWSPLHFGNGTRLTVT.

V is TRBV5-1 and J is TRBJ2-7, with 10 bases aligning to TRBD1. This CDR3 contains 15 residues. The V and J ends lost 4 bases and 2 bases, in that order; junction bases with no gene match: 6. Germline values: CDR1 SGHRS, CDR2 YFSETQ. The CDR3 DNA reads as TGCGCCAGCAGCCGGGGACAGGGGACAACCTACGAGCAGTACTTC. Amino acid sequence: CASSRGQGTTYEQYF.

The chain uses TRBV18 and TRBJ2-2; 8 bases are a match to TRBD1. V shed 1 base, J shed 0 bases, and the junction held 7 bases outside the gene matches. The CDR3 spans 18 residues. Looked up from germline, CDR1 is KGHSH and CDR2 is LQKENI. The CDR3 sequence: CASSPHVLQGANTGELFF. In DNA, the CDR3 is TGTGCCAGCTCACCACACGTTTTACAGGGGGCGAACACCGGGGAGCTGTTTTTT.

This clone was seen a handful of times. The chain recombines TRBV5-4 with TRBJ2-7, with TRBD1 identical over 8 bases. Germline V gene data show CDR1 as SGHNT and CDR2 as YYREEE (reference sequence). This CDR3 region has 14 residues. V was clipped by 4 bases and J by 5 bases; unmatched bases: 8. The CDR3 DNA is TGTGCCAGCAGCCTAGGACAGGGACGCCACGAGCAGTACTTC. As protein: CASSLGQGRHEQYF.

The gene calls are TRBV9 and TRBJ2-7; D gene ambiguous. The CDR3 runs to 14 residues. Germline V lookup: CDR1 SGDLS, CDR2 YYNGEE. Trimming shortened V by 0 bases and J by 4 bases, and 11 bases separated the two germline ends. The CDR3 DNA sequence: TGTGCCAGCAGCGTAGACGGGTTGGCGTACGAGCAGTACTTC. Translation gives CASSVDGLAYEQYF.

This chain uses TRBV27 with TRBJ2-7; tentatively, D is TRBD2 (6 bases). V shed 5 bases and J shed 2 bases, with 10 bases lying between them. This CDR3 spans 13 amino acids. CDR1 and CDR2 from the germline V gene are MNHEY and SMNVEV (reference sequence). In nucleotides, the CDR3 is TGTGCCAGCAGTAGCGGGCGCACCTACGAGCAGTACTTC. As protein: CASSSGRTYEQYF.